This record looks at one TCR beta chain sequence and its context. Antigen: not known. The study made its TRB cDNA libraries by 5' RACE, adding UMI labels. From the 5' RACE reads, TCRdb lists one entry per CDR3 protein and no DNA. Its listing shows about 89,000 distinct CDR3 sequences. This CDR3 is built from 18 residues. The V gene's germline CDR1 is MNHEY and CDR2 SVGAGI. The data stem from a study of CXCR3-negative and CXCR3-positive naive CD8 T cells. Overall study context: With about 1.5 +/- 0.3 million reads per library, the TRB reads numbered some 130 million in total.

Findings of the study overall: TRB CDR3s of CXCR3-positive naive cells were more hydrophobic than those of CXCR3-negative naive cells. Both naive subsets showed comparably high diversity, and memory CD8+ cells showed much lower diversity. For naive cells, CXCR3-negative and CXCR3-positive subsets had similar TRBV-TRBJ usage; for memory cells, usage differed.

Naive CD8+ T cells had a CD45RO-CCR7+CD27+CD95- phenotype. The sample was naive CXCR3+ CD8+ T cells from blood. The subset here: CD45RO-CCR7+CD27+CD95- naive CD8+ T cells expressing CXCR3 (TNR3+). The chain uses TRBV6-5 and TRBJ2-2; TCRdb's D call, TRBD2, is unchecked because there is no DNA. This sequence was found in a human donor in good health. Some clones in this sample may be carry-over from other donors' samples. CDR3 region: CASSYLFVEGSNTGELFF.